This T cell receptor (beta chain) came from a study of blood T cell repertoires in COVID-19. Whole-study context: Both acute and convalescent COVID-19 samples were obtained from the United States, Italy and Spain. T cells, B-cell-depleted T cells, or PBMCs provided the cDNA or gDNA that served as material.

Before they entered the study, exposed participants had met a COVID-19 case within 2 weeks. J was trimmed by 5 bases and V by 1 base; bases with no gene match: 12. CDR3 size: 17 residues. Per germline, CDR1 LGHNA and CDR2 YNFKEQ. Authors' data handling: Reference gene primer amplification gave estimated nucleated cell counts. The table came from immunoSEQ multiplex PCR; TCRdb's copy has only in-frame clones and leaves some out. That table supplies the V and J calls and clone size; D and trimming were determined from the DNA. The sample holds 250,000 or so clones, roughly 88% seen once. V and J are TRBV4-2 and TRBJ1-1; 8 nucleotides align to TRBD1. The sample was PBMCs or T cells enriched from blood (not recorded which). This sequence was found in a young woman who had been exposed to COVID-19. The CDR3 loop reads CASSQVLFRDRRTEAFF. CDR3 bases: TGTGCCAGCAGCCAAGTCCTATTCCGGGACAGGCGGACTGAAGCTTTCTTT.